Sequencing of this TCR beta chain was carried out in a study of identical twins. From germline, CDR1 is SGHRS and CDR2 YFSETQ. With V trimmed by 8 bases and J by 1 base, 10 bases remained unmatched. The length of the CDR3 is 16 residues. Unique molecular identifiers were in the cDNA, with template-switch universal primer binding. Via MiXCR, TCRdb re-called the 5' RACE reads, giving one row per CDR3 protein. The sample records hundreds of thousands of distinct CDR3 sequences, roughly a tenth being singletons. As to this clonotype: Its antigen is unidentified.

Whole-study results and caveats: Out-of-frame beta sequences exhibited a weaker degree of excess twin sharing. Abundant beta clonotypes from cord blood bore fewer insertions; memory repertoires lacked this pattern.

Sequenced material: memory (CD45RO+) T cells sorted from blood. The rearrangement joins TRBV5-1 to TRBJ2-3; 10 nucleotides agree with TRBD2. This clonotype was sampled from a woman between 18 and 29 years old in good health. The CDR3 DNA reads TGCGCCAGTCCTCACCGAGGGACTAGCGGCACAGATACGCAGTATTTT. The encoded protein is CASPHRGTSGTDTQYF.